The present T cell receptor (beta chain) was sequenced within a study of T cells after yellow fever vaccination. In the study overall: It was SMART-Seq v4 Ultra Low Input that prepared the fractions with low cell numbers.

In this sample, this clonotype turned up a few times. As yet, its antigen is unknown. From germline, CDR1 is SGHRS and CDR2 YFSETQ. After removal of 3 bases from V and 2 bases from J, the junction contained 4 bases not matched to a gene. CDR3 length: 15 amino acids. TCRdb passed the 5' RACE reads through MiXCR, listing each CDR3 protein once. The sample lists 400,000 to 450,000 distinct CDR3 sequences; approximately 18% were seen once. Notes on the study in general: Post-booster repertoires contained most primary-vaccination clones again (roughly 96% CD4, around 89% CD8).

Here the sequenced sample was PBMCs, taken before the yellow fever booster vaccination. The clonotype was recovered from a man younger than 30 who received the YFV17D yellow fever vaccine. This chain uses TRBV5-1 with TRBJ1-2, with 10 bases aligning to TRBD1. The CDR3 DNA is TGCGCCAGCAGCTCCGGACAGGGGGGGAACTATGGCTACACCTTC. Its translation: CASSSGQGGNYGYTF.